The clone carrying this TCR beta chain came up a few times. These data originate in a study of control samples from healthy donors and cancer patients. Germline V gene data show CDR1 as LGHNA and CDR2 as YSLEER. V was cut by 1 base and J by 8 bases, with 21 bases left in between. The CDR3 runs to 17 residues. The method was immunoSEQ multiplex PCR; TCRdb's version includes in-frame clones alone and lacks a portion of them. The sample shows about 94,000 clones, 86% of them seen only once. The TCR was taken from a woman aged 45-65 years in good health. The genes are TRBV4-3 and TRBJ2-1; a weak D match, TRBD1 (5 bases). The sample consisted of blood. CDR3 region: CASSQVILPGNEDEQFF. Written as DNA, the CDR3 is TGCGCCAGCAGCCAAGTAATCCTCCCAGGGAATGAGGATGAGCAGTTCTTC.